This T cell receptor (beta chain) appears in the sequencing data of a study of T cell clones after liver transplantation. CDR3 length equals 15 residues. Germline CDR1 and CDR2: LNHDA and SQIVND (reference sequence). J was trimmed by 4 bases and V by 4 bases; bases with no gene match: 5. Generated by immunoSEQ multiplex PCR, the TCRdb table keeps only in-frame clones and is missing some. This table has some 50,000 clones, less than 75% appearing once. Study observations and caveats: Small, mixed patient groups and varying post-transplant times limit these conclusions.

As to this clone: Its antigen is unidentified.

The chain links TRBV19 to TRBJ1-5; 9 positions agree with TRBD1. The material was CD4+ T cells from blood, obtained at the 22-month timepoint. This clonotype was obtained from a human patient who received a liver transplant. Some T cells may trace back to the graft donor. CDR3: CASSRDRAKNQPQHF. CDR3 DNA: TGTGCCAGTAGTAGGGACAGGGCGAAAAATCAGCCCCAGCATTTT.